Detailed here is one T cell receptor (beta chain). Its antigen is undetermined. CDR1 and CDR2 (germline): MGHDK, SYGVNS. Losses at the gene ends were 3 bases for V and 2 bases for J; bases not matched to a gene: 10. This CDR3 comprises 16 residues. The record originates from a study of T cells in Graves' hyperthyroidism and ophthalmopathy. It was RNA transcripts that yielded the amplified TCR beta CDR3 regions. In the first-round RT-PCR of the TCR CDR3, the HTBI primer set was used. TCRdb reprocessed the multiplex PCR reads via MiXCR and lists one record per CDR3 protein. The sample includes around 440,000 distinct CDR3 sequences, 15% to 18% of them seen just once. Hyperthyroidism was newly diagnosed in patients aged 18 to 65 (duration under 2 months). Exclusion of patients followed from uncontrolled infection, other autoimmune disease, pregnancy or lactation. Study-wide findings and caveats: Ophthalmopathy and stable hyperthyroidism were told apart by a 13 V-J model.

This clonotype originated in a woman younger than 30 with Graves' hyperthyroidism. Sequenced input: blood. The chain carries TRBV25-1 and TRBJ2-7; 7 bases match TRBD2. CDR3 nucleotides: TGTGCCAGCAGTGAGAGGCTTACTAGCGTAACCTACGAGCAGTACTTC. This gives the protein CASSERLTSVTYEQYF.